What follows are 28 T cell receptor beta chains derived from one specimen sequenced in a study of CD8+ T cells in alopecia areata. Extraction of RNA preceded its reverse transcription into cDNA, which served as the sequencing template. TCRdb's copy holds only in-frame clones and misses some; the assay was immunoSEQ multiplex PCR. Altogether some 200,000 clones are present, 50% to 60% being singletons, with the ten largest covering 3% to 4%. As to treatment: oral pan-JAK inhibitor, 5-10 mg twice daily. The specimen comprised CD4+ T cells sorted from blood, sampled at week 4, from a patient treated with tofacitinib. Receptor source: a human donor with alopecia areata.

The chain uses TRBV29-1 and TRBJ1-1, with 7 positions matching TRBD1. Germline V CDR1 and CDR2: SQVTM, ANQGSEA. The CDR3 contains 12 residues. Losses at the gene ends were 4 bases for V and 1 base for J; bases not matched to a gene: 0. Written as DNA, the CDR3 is TGCAGCGTTGGGACAGGGAACACTGAAGCTTTCTTT. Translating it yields CSVGTGNTEAFF. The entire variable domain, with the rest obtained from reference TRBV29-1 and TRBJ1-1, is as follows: SAVISQKPSRDICQRGTSLTIQCQVDSQVTMMFWYRQQPGQSLTLIATANQGSEATYESGFVIDKFPISRPNLTFSTLTVSNMSPEDSSIYLCSVGTGNTEAFFGQGTRLTVV.

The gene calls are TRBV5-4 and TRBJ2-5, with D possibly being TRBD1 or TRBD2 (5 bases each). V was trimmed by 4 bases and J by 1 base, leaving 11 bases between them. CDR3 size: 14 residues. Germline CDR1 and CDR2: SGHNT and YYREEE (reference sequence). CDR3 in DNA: TGTGCCAGCAGCGTGGGACGGACCCAAGAGACCCAGTACTTC. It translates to CASSVGRTQETQYF.

The CDR3 nucleotides read TGCGCCAGCAGCTTGAAGGCAGGGCTTATGAACACTGAAGCTTTCTTT. Its translation: CASSLKAGLMNTEAFF. The rearrangement joins TRBV5-1 to TRBJ1-1; possible D gene TRBD1, 5 bases. The CDR3 sequence is 16 residues long. Germline V gives CDR1 SGHRS, CDR2 YFSETQ. The V end lost 1 base, the J end lost 0 bases, and 13 bases lay between the germline ends.

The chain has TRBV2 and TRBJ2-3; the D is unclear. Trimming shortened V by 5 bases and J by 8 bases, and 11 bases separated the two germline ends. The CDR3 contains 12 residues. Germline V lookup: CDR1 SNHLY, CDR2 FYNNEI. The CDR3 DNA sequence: TGTGCCAGCAGTATTACTCCGGGTACGCAGTATTTT. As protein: CASSITPGTQYF.

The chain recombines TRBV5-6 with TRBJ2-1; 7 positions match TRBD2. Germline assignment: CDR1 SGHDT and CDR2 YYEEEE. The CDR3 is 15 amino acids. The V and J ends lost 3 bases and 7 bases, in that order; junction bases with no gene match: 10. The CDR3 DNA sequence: TGTGCCAGCAGCTCGGGACTACCCGGGGGGAATGAGCAGTTCTTC. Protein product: CASSSGLPGGNEQFF.

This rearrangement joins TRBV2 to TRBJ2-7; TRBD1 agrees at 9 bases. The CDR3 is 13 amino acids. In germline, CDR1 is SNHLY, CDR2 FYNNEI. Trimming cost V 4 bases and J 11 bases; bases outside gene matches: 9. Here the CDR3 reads CASSGTGALGKYF. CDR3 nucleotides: TGTGCCAGCAGTGGGACAGGGGCCCTGGGCAAGTACTTC.

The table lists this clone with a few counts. As DNA, the CDR3 is TGTGCCAGCAGCGATATGTCATCTGAAAAACTGTTTTTT. Translating it yields CASSDMSSEKLFF. The rearrangement joins TRBV7-9 to TRBJ1-4, with D uncertain. Germline V gene sequence: CDR1 SEHNR, CDR2 FQNEAQ (reference sequence). The CDR3 consists of 13 residues. The V end was cut by 5 bases, the J end by 7 bases, with 11 bases between.

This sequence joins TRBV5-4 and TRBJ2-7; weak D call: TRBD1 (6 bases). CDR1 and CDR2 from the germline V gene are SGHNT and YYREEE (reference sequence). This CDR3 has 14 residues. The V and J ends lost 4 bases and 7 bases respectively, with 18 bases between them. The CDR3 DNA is TGTGCCAGCAGCATACAGGGTGGGGTGAAGGAGCAGTACTTC. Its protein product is CASSIQGGVKEQYF.

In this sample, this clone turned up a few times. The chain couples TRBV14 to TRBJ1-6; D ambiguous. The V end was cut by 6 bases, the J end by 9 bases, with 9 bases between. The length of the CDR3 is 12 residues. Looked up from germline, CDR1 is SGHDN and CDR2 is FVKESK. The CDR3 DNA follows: TGTGCCAGCAGTTTGATGAGTTCACCCCTCCACTTT. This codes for CASSLMSSPLHF.

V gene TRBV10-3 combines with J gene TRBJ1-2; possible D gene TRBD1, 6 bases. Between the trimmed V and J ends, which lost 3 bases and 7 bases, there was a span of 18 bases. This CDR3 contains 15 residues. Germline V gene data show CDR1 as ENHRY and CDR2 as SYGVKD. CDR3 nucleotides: TGTGCCATCAGTGATAACCCCGGAGGGGGGGGTGGCTACACCTTC. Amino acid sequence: CAISDNPGGGGGYTF.

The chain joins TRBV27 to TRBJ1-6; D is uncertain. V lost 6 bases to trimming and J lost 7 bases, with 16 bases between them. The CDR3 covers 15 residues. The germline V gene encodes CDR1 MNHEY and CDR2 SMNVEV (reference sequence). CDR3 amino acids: CASSPGGRRNSPLHF. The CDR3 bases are TGTGCCAGCAGCCCAGGCGGCAGGAGAAATTCACCCCTCCACTTT.

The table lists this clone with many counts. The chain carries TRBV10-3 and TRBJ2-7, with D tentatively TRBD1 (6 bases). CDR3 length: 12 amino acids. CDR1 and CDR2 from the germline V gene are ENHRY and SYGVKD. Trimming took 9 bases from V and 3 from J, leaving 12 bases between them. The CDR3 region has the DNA TGTGCCATTATGACAGGAGACTACGAGCAGTACTTC. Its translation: CAIMTGDYEQYF.

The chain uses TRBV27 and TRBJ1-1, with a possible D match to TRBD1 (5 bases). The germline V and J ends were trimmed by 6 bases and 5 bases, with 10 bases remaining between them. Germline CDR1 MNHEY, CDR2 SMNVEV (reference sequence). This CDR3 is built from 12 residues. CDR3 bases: TGTGCCAGCAGCAGGGCTGGGACTGAAGCTTTCTTT. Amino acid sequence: CASSRAGTEAFF.

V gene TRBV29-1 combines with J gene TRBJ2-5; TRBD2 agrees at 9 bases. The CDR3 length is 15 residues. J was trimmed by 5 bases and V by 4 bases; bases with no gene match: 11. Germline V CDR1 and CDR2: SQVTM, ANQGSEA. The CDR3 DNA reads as TGCAGCGTTGTAGGAGAAGCGGGGGGTTTGGAGACCCAGTACTTC. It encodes CSVVGEAGGLETQYF.

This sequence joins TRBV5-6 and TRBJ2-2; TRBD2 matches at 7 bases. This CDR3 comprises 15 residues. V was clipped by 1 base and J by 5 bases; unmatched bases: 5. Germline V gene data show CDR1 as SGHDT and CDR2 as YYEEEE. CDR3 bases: TGTGCCAGCAGCTTGCTCGGGGAGGGGACCGGGGAGCTGTTTTTT. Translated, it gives CASSLLGEGTGELFF.

The CDR3 reads CASSQDNQETQYF. CDR3 sequence (DNA): TGTGCCAGCAGCCAGGACAACCAAGAGACCCAGTACTTC. The chain is built from TRBV4-2 and TRBJ2-5; TRBD1 is a possible D gene (5 bases). The V gene's germline CDR1 is LGHNA and CDR2 YNFKEQ. The CDR3 totals 13 residues. Trimming shortened V by 3 bases and J by 0 bases, and 5 bases separated the two germline ends.

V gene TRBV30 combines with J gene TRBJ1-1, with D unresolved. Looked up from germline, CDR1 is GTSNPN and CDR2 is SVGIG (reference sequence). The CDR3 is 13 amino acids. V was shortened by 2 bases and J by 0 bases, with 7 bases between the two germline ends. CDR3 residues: CAWSSQMNTEAFF. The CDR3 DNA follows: TGTGCCTGGAGTAGTCAGATGAACACTGAAGCTTTCTTT.

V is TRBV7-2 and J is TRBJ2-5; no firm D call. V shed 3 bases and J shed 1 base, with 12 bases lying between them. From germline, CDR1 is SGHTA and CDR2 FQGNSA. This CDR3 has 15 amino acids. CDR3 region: CASSFFSSGQETQYF. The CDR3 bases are TGTGCCAGCAGCTTCTTTTCCTCGGGCCAAGAGACCCAGTACTTC.

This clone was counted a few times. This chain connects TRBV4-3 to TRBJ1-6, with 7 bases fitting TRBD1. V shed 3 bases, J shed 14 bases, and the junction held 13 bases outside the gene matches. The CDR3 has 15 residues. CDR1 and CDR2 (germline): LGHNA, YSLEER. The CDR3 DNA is TGCGCCAGCAGCCACAGCGTGGGACAGCGGGTAGCCCTCCACTTT. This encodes CASSHSVGQRVALHF.

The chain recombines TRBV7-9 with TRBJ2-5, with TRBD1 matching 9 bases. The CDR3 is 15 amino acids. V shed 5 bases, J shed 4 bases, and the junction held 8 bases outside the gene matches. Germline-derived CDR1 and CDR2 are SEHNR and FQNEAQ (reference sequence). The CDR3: CASSRSQGAGETQYF. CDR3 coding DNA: TGTGCCAGCAGCAGGTCACAGGGGGCCGGAGAGACCCAGTACTTC.

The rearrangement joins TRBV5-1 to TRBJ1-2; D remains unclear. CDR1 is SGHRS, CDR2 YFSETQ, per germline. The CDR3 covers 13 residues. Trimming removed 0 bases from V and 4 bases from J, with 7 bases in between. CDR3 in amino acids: CASSLGFRYGYTF. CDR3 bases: TGCGCCAGCAGCTTGGGGTTTCGCTATGGCTACACCTTC.

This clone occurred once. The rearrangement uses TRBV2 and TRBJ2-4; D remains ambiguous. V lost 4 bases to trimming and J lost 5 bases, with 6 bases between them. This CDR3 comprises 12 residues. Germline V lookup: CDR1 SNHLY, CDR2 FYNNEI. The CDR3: CASSAPQNIQYF. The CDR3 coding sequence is TGTGCCAGCAGTGCGCCCCAAAACATTCAGTACTTC.

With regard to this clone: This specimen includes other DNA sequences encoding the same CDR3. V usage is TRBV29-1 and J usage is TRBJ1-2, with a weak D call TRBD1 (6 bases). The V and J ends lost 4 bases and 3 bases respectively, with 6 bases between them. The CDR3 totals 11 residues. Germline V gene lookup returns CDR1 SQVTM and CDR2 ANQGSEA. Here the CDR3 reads CSVGQDYGYTF. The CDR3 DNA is TGCAGCGTTGGACAGGACTATGGCTACACCTTC.

The CDR3 sequence: CASSQDVGPLKFF. Here the CDR3 DNA reads TGCGCCAGCAGCCAAGACGTCGGGCCCCTTAAGTTCTTC. This sequence joins TRBV4-1 and TRBJ2-1; D not certain. Germline CDR1 reads MGHRA; CDR2 reads YSYEKL. This CDR3 has 13 residues. V lost 0 bases to trimming and J lost 14 bases, with 14 bases between them.

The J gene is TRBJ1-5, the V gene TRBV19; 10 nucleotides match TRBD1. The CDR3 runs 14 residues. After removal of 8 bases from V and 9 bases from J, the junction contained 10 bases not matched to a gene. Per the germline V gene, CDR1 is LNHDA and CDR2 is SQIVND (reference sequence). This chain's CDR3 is CASRQGTGVWPQHF. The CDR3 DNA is TGTGCCAGTCGCCAAGGGACAGGGGTATGGCCCCAGCATTTT. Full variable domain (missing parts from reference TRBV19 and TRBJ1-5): DGGITQSPKYLFRKEGQNVTLSCEQNLNHDAMYWYRQDPGQGLRLIYYSQIVNDFQKGDIAEGYSVSREKKESFPLTVTSAQKNPTAFYLCASRQGTGVWPQHFGDGTRLSIL.

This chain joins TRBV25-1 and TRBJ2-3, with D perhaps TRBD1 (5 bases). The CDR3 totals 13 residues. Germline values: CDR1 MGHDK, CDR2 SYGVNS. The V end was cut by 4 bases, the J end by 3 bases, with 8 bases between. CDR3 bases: TGTGCCAGCAGTGTCGACAGTACAGATACGCAGTATTTT. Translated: CASSVDSTDTQYF.

The CDR3 spells CATRQSWGYGYTF. Written as DNA, the CDR3 is TGTGCCACCCGACAGAGCTGGGGCTATGGCTACACCTTC. V is TRBV19 and J is TRBJ1-2, with a weak D call TRBD1 (5 bases). CDR1 and CDR2 from the germline V gene are LNHDA and SQIVND (reference sequence). The CDR3 totals 13 residues. Trimming removed 10 bases at V and 4 bases at J, with 16 bases between.

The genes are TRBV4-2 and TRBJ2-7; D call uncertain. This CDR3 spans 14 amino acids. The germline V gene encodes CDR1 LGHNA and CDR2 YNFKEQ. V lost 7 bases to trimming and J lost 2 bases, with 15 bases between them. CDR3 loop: CASTLGDGTYEQYF. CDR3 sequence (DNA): TGTGCCAGCACCCTAGGCGATGGTACCTACGAGCAGTACTTC.